This T cell receptor beta chain was captured by sequencing in a study of cytomegalovirus exposure and HLA in healthy donors (dated by TCRdb to about 2017). For the wider study: In an earlier analysis of about 560 of the donors, 276 Gb of sequence data and about 110 million unique TCR beta sequences from about 190 million T cells were reported. Approximately 300 gigabases of sequencing data and approximately 91 million unique TCR sequences made up an early release that covered several hundred HLA-typed donors. Among the roughly 410 genotyped donors, about 85% belonged to the genetic ancestry cluster associated with self-reported Caucasian donors. The study aimed to test whether cataloging public T cell receptors could reveal signatures of past pathogen exposure. Using immunosequencing, the study profiled T cell repertoires from about 610 subjects and related those repertoires to cytomegalovirus serostatus. Besides the first cohort of more than 650 subjects, a separate validation cohort made up of over 100 different subjects was used. To predict cytomegalovirus infection status, the study brought together high-throughput TCR immunosequencing, statistical association of individual TCRs with disease status, and machine learning. To study patterns of TCR occurrence, a later analysis re-analyzed previously published TCR beta repertoires from 500 to 850 donors and added high-resolution HLA genotyping. In the later analysis, no new phenotypic data were used to find candidate immune exposures; instead, reliance was placed on TCR beta sequences and their occurrence across donors. An earlier analysis of around 640 of the donors used high-throughput TCR beta sequencing to judge whether each TCR beta V gene segment behaved as functional or pseudogenic. Donor age, sex, ethnicity and CMV serostatus were compiled alongside the repertoire data. A later genetic analysis took genome-wide SNP genotypes for about three fifths of the 666 donors and used that subset as a discovery cohort. All discovery cohort repertoires had been generated using a single sequencing platform. HLA typing included class I and class II loci at four-digit resolution. The number of typed donors differed by locus: roughly 620-640 for A, B, C, DRB1 and DQB1; about 520 for DQA1; roughly 600 for DPA1; and around 490 for DPB1. Roughly 5 DR-DQ haplotypes were handled as single units for association and clustering, since linkage in the cohort was strong. Among about 400 genotyped donors of the cohort, an average of approximately 240,000 unique TCR beta nucleotide sequences was sequenced per donor, of which 15% to 20% were non-productive. Overall study results and their limits: In both the original and validation cohorts, the classifier was reported to diagnose cytomegalovirus status with high specificity and sensitivity. Correlated functional status among segregating V segments might reflect linkage disequilibrium, but an unknown experimental factor could not be ruled out. According to a later analysis, TCR association rates differed among HLA loci, with DRB1 alleles showing the most associated TCRs and HLA-C alleles showing the fewest. In a later analysis, most CMV-associated TCR beta chains were found to appear HLA-restricted, with HLA associations seemingly driven largely by CMV exposure. Because the 87-base-pair reads could not distinguish some IMGT-functional V segments, including TRBV6-2 and TRBV6-3, those segments were excluded. Across donors, most TCR sequences were observed very rarely, whereas some public TCRs were present in many individuals. A total of 150 or so TCR beta chains were listed by the study as associated with cytomegalovirus. CMV serostatus was the only immune exposure information available for the cohort. A group of highly shared sequence variants was considered likely to be a technical artifact of the sequencing pipeline. An earlier analysis of approximately 500 of the donors showed that most TCR beta V segments appeared in productive rearrangements either about 90% or about 30% of the time, which broadly matched IMGT annotations. Because some donors lacked HLA typing at each locus, the association tests relied only on the typed subset. A later genetic analysis associated a missense DCLRE1C variant with V-gene and J-gene trimming of TCR beta chains, and an independent cohort replicated the association. This cohort had only TCR beta chains sequenced, and the lack of alpha or paired-chain data limited which features could be detected. A further reported finding was that TCR beta sequences accurately predicted the HLA-A and HLA-B alleles for most subjects in the first cohort. According to the authors, the approach could potentially be generalized to other disease states and immunological phenotypes. When HLA alleles, especially DR and DQ, strongly co-occurred, attributing TCR associations to individual alleles was difficult. Because counts were too low, around 18 rarely observed V segments, including chromosome 9 orphons, were left out of the earlier analysis of a few hundred of the donors. Three of the identified cytomegalovirus-associated TCR beta chains were confirmed in vitro to be specific for cytomegalovirus antigens. A later genetic analysis reported fewer N-insertions in productive TCRs among donors in an Asian-associated ancestry cluster than the roughly 700-donor mean. According to a later analysis, parvovirus B19, influenza, CMV and Epstein-Barr virus appeared linked to several top co-occurrence clusters. In a later analysis, 16,951 TCR beta sequences were associated with specific HLA alleles at a false discovery rate of 0.05. In a later analysis, HLA-associated TCR beta chains showed more clonal expansion and lower generation probabilities than non-associated chains that were equally common. Roughly uniform sequencing depth across donors was assumed in presence/absence analyses, although this assumption may not hold.

In regard to this clone: The antigen it binds to is not known. One base away there is no much larger clone; base qualities are not given.

The cohort was made up of 666 healthy bone marrow donors. At the time of sampling, all cohort members were nominally healthy, though unrecorded immune exposures were likely present. The donor tested CMV seropositive and was one of the 289 seropositive cohort members. A peripheral blood sample was provided by each donor, and peripheral blood mononuclear cells were used for TCR beta sequencing. Genomic DNA was extracted from the blood cell samples with the Qiagen DNeasy Blood Extraction Kit. Library preparation employed the immunoSEQ multiplex PCR assay. For the multiplex PCR, a mixture combining 60 forward primers for TCR Vbeta segments and 13 reverse primers for TCR Jbeta segments was used. The CDR3 region of rearranged TCR beta genes was amplified from genomic DNA by a multiplex PCR assay. The amplified TCR beta libraries were sequenced on the Illumina HiSeq System as 87-base-pair reads. The original pipeline was this. A later analysis counted about 80 million unique TCR beta chains across the 666 repertoires, and some 12 million of these chains were shared by at least two donors. Raw reads were error-corrected and collapsed into unique sequences with a nearest-neighbor algorithm that merged closely related sequences to remove PCR and sequencing errors. CDR3 sequences were aligned to IMGT reference sequences to assign V, D and J gene segments. For a sequence to be retained, a match of at least six nucleotides was required to both a V gene segment and a J gene segment. Rearrangements were classified as productive when the CDR3 lacked stop codons and remained in frame with V and J, and all other rearrangements were classified as non-productive. CDR3 was defined according to IMGT convention as the region running from the second conserved V-encoded cysteine to the conserved J-encoded phenylalanine. The earlier analysis of about 610 of the donors excluded any sequence lacking an unambiguous match to a single V gene segment. An earlier analysis of 587 of the donors called V segments functional above 56.7% productive rearrangements and segregating when the between-donor standard deviation exceeded 5%. A statistical classification framework was developed to diagnose cytomegalovirus status using the catalog of TCR beta chain sequences. In a later analysis, TCR nucleotide sequences were compared against IMGT/GENE-DB human TR gene sequences so that V and J genes could be assigned. In a later analysis, CDR3 sequences and most-parsimonious VDJ recombination scenarios were assigned using the TCRdist pipeline. In a later analysis, every TCR beta chain was defined by the combination of its CDR3 amino acid sequence and its V-gene family, and reads without a unique V-gene family were dropped. To address suspected cross-contamination and a sequencing artifact, a later analysis removed roughly 580 highly shared, low-generation-probability nucleotide sequences. In a later analysis, a clonal expansion index for each public chain was calculated from normalized within-repertoire ranks of inferred template counts. In a later analysis, generation probabilities were computed using a VDJ recombination model fitted to out-of-frame rearrangements, and the results were checked against IGoR. In a later analysis, TCR-TCR, TCR-HLA and TCR-CMV co-occurrence was scored with hypergeometric tests, and a repertoire-size bias correction was applied to TCR pairs. A later analysis estimated false discovery rates by permuting HLA or CMV assignments 20 times. In a later analysis, co-occurring TCRs were grouped using DBSCAN, with TCRdist sequence similarity added in when clustering inside HLA-allele-positive subsets. Co-occurrence clustering excluded repertoires with fewer than 30,000 or more than 120,000 public chains, plus five with anomalous nucleotide sharing. TCRdb carries this immuneACCESS record with in-frame sequences only. Its versions omit some clonotypes, under half of them owing to an unresolved V gene in the studies checked, with the rest unexplained. That table supplies the V and J calls and clone size; D and trimming were determined from the DNA. The sample yields about 130,000 clones; roughly four fifths were counted once. Of the sample, roughly 10% falls within the top ten clones.

Here V drops 4 bases and J drops 7 bases, and the junction holds 5 bases not matched to any gene. Sequences SGHTA (CDR1) and FQGTGA (CDR2) are obtained from the germline V gene. The CDR3 runs 14 residues from the cysteine to the phenylalanine. Kept here is only the CDR3 DNA, which spans 42 bases and is read in frame from base 1. The receptor was isolated from a male donor in good health and CMV-seropositive. The specimen sequenced was PBMCs. The sequence is built from TRBV7-3 and TRBJ2-1; the junction holds 9 bases that match TRBD1. The nucleotide sequence reads as follows: TGTGCCAGCAGCTCCGGGACAGGGAGGAATGAGCAGTTCTTC. The resulting protein is CASSSGTGRNEQFF. The full variable domain, with segments outside the CDR3 supplied by the reference TRBV7-3 and TRBJ2-1 proteins, appears as GAGVSQTPSNKVTEKGKYVELRCDPISGHTALYWYRQSLGQGPEFLIYFQGTGAADDSGLPNDRFFAVRPEGSVSTLKIQRTERGDSAVYLCASSSGTGRNEQFFGPGTRLTVL.